The present T cell receptor (beta chain) was sequenced within a study of blood T cell repertoires in COVID-19. Whole-study context: COVID-19 samples from acute and convalescent phases originated in the United States, Italy and Spain. The analysed material was cDNA or gDNA that came from T cells, B-cell-depleted T cells, or PBMCs.

In the authors' methods: Estimation of nucleated cell counts relied on the amplification of reference gene primers. The assay was immunoSEQ multiplex PCR, and TCRdb's table has in-frame clones only and misses some. V, J and clone size were drawn from that table, and D and trimming were deduced from the DNA. The table has about 300,000 clones, approximately 85% seen once. The table lists this clone with a few counts. The CDR3 extends over 16 amino acids. The junction had 7 bases not matched to a gene; V was cut back by 6 bases and J by 0 bases. The V gene's germline CDR1 is MNHEY and CDR2 SVGEGT. The specimen sequenced was peripheral blood. J is TRBJ2-3 and V is TRBV6-2 or TRBV6-3, with 9 nucleotides matching TRBD2. This TCR was sampled from a human donor in a cohort sampled during active COVID-19. CDR3 sequence: CASSRITSGSTDTQYF. The CDR3 DNA reads TGTGCCAGCAGCCGCATTACTAGCGGGAGCACAGATACGCAGTATTTT.